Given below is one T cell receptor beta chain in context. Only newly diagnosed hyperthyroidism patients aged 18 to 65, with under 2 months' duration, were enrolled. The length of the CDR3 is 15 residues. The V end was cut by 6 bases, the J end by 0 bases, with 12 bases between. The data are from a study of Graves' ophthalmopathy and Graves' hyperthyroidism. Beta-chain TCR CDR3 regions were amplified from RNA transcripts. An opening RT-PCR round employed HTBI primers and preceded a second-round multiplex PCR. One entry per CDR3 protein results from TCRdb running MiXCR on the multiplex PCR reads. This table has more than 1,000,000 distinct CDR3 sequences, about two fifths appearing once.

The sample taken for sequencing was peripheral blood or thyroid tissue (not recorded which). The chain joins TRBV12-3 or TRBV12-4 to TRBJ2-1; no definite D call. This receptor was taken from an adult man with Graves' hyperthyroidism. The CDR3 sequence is CASSYGVSSYNEQFF. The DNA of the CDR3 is TGTGCCAGCAGCTACGGCGTCAGCTCCTACAATGAGCAGTTCTTC.